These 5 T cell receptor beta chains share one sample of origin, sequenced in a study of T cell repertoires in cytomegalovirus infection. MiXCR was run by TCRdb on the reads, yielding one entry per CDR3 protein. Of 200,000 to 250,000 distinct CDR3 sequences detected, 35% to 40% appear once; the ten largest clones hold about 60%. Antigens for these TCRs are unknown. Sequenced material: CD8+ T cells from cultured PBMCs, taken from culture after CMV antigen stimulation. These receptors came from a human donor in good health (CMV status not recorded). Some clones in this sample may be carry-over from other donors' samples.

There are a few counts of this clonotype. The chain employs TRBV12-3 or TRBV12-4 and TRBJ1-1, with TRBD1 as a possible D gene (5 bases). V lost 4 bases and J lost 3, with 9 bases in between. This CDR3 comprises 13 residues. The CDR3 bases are TGTGCCAGCAGTTCAGGGAAGGACACTGAAGCTTTCTTT. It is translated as CASSSGKDTEAFF.

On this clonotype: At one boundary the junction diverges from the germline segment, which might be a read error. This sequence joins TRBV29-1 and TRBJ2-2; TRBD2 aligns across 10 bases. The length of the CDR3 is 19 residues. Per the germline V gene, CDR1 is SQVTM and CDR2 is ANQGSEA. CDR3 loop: CSVEVRGSSGSANTGELFF. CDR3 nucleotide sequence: TGCAGCGTCGAAGTGAGAGGGTCTAGCGGGAGCGCGAACACCGGGGAGCTGTTTTTT.

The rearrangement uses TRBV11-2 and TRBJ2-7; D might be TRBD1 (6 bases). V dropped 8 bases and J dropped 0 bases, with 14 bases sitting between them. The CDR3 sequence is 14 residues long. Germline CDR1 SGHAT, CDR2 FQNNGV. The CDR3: CASSNRASSYEQYF. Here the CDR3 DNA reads TGTGCCAGCTCTAACAGGGCGAGCTCCTACGAGCAGTACTTC.

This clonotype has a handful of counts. CDR3 in amino acids: CSARDRWREAYEQYF. As DNA, the CDR3 is TGCAGTGCTAGAGATCGTTGGCGGGAGGCTTACGAGCAGTACTTC. The chain has TRBV20-1 and TRBJ2-7; TRBD2 matches 8 bases. V gave up 0 bases and J gave up 4 bases; unmatched junction bases: 8. Germline V gene lookup returns CDR1 DFQATT and CDR2 SNEGSKA (reference sequence). The CDR3 is 15 amino acids.

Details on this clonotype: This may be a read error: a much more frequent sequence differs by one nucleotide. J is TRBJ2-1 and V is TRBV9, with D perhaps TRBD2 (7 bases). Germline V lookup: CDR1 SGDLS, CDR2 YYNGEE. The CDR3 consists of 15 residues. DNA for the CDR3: TGTGCCAGCATGGGGGGGCCTACTGGCAACAATAAGCAGTTCTTC. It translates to CASMGGPTGNNKQFF.